The next 25 T cell receptor beta chains were all read from a single sample in a study of T cell responses to AZD1222 COVID-19 vaccine. The data were produced by immunoSEQ multiplex PCR, yet TCRdb's version contains in-frame clones alone and is incomplete. The sample holds around 130,000 clones; around 85% are singletons and the top ten take about 8.5%. Specimen: peripheral blood, collected on day 0 of AZD1222 vaccination. The receptors were gathered from an adult in good health.

This chain uses TRBV6-2 or TRBV6-3 with TRBJ1-5, with D maybe TRBD1 (6 bases). The CDR3 spans 15 residues. V was trimmed by 6 bases and J by 3 bases, leaving 15 bases between them. The germline V gene encodes CDR1 MNHEY and CDR2 SVGEGT. CDR3 in amino acids: CASSQQGNYNQPQHF. In DNA, the CDR3 is TGTGCCAGCAGCCAACAGGGTAACTACAATCAGCCCCAGCATTTT.

The chain uses TRBV6-4 and TRBJ1-2; 8 bases fit TRBD1. CDR1 and CDR2 (germline): MRHNA, SNTAGT. V dropped 6 bases and J dropped 6; count of bases not matched to a gene: 6. The CDR3 sequence is 13 residues long. CDR3 sequence reads: CASRDDRGHGYTF. In DNA form, the CDR3 reads TGTGCCAGCAGAGACGACAGGGGACATGGCTACACCTTC.

V and J are TRBV11-1 and TRBJ2-5; D call uncertain. Germline assignment: CDR1 SGHAT and CDR2 FQDESV (reference sequence). The V and J ends lost 5 bases and 1 base respectively, with 17 bases between them. The CDR3 length is 16 residues. This CDR3 is CASSAIGRLTQETQYF. The CDR3 DNA follows: TGTGCCAGCAGCGCCATAGGACGACTTACCCAAGAGACCCAGTACTTC.

V usage is TRBV12-3 or TRBV12-4 and J usage is TRBJ1-1; TRBD1 is a possible D gene (5 bases). The CDR3 extends over 13 amino acids. V shed 7 bases and J shed 4 bases, with 13 bases lying between them. CDR3 protein: CASNADTATEAFF. The DNA of the CDR3 is TGTGCCAGCAACGCGGACACTGCCACTGAAGCTTTCTTT.

The genes are TRBV18 and TRBJ2-3; TRBD2 matches 9 bases. Germline V gene lookup returns CDR1 KGHSH and CDR2 LQKENI. Unmatched junction bases numbered 4, after V lost 2 bases and J lost 4 bases. The CDR3 covers 15 residues. In DNA form, the CDR3 reads TGTGCCAGCTCACCAAGCGGGGGGTTGGCAGATACGCAGTATTTT. Encoded protein: CASSPSGGLADTQYF. The whole variable domain, remainder taken from reference TRBV18 and TRBJ2-3, is NAGVMQNPRHLVRRRGQEARLRCSPMKGHSHVYWYRQLPEEGLKFMVYLQKENIIDESGMPKERFSAEFPKEGPSILRIQQVVRGDSAAYFCASSPSGGLADTQYFGPGTRLTVL.

The chain combines TRBV18 with TRBJ2-7; TRBD2 matches 8 bases. CDR1 and CDR2 (germline): KGHSH, LQKENI. V was clipped by 5 bases and J by 0 bases; unmatched bases: 6. This CDR3 has 15 amino acids. CDR3 loop: CASSATGGSSYEQYF. The CDR3 region has the DNA TGTGCCAGCTCAGCAACGGGGGGGAGCTCCTACGAGCAGTACTTC.

J is TRBJ2-3 and V is TRBV7-9, with D perhaps TRBD1 or TRBD2 (5 bases each). Trimming shortened V by 6 bases and J by 5 bases, and 18 bases separated the two germline ends. Germline V lookup: CDR1 SEHNR, CDR2 FQNEAQ (reference sequence). The CDR3 covers 15 residues. The CDR3 loop reads CASSLGEVWRDTQYF. DNA of the CDR3: TGTGCCAGCAGTTTGGGGGAAGTGTGGCGAGATACGCAGTATTTT.

The chain employs TRBV15 and TRBJ2-1; 8 bases line up with TRBD2. There are 16 residues in the CDR3. The V and J ends lost 0 bases and 2 bases, in that order; junction bases with no gene match: 3. Germline CDR1 is LNHNV and CDR2 is YYDKDF (reference sequence). CDR3 sequence reads: CATSRDRRGAYNEQFF. For the CDR3, the DNA is TGTGCCACCAGCAGAGATCGGCGGGGGGCCTACAATGAGCAGTTCTTC.

The chain links TRBV29-1 to TRBJ1-1, with a tentative D call TRBD1 (6 bases). The V gene lost 7 bases and the J gene lost 0 bases, with 12 bases spanning the gap. The CDR3 is made up of 13 amino acids. Germline V CDR1 and CDR2: SQVTM, ANQGSEA. The CDR3 loop is CSARQALNTEAFF. Written as DNA, the CDR3 is TGCAGCGCTCGACAGGCGTTGAACACTGAAGCTTTCTTT.

V and J are TRBV15 and TRBJ2-2, with D tentatively TRBD2 (6 bases). The length of the CDR3 is 16 residues. CDR1 is LNHNV, CDR2 YYDKDF, per germline (reference sequence). V lost 0 bases, J lost 5 bases, and 13 bases lay in between. The CDR3 is CATSREPAAGTGELFF. In DNA form, the CDR3 reads TGTGCCACCAGCAGAGAGCCGGCCGCGGGGACCGGGGAGCTGTTTTTT.

The genes are TRBV3-1 (or the pseudogene TRBV3-2) and TRBJ2-1; D is unclear. The CDR3 has 12 amino acids. Germline CDR1 and CDR2: LGHDT and YNNKEL (reference sequence). V lost 1 base, J lost 9 bases, and 7 bases lay in between. The CDR3 DNA follows: TGTGCCAGCAGCCAAGCCCAGGTTGAGCAGTTCTTC. Translation gives CASSQAQVEQFF.

This chain connects TRBV28 to TRBJ2-1, with TRBD2 identical over 9 bases. Trimming at V came to 5 bases and at J to 6 bases, leaving 8 bases not matched to a gene. This CDR3 comprises 15 residues. Germline lookup yields CDR1 MDHEN and CDR2 SYDVKM. This chain's CDR3 is CASSGTSFQVNEQFF. CDR3 bases: TGTGCCAGCAGTGGGACTAGCTTTCAAGTCAATGAGCAGTTCTTC.

The genes are TRBV12-3 or TRBV12-4 and TRBJ2-7; D remains unclear. V was shortened by 1 base and J by 3 bases, with 7 bases between the two germline ends. The CDR3 extends over 13 amino acids. The chain's CDR3 is CASSLGVFYEQYF. The CDR3 DNA is TGTGCCAGCAGTTTAGGGGTCTTCTACGAGCAGTACTTC.

The chain links TRBV19 to TRBJ1-5; possibly TRBD1 for D (5 bases). V was cut by 7 bases and J by 11 bases, with 21 bases left in between. Germline-derived CDR1 and CDR2 are LNHDA and SQIVND (reference sequence). The CDR3 spans 14 residues. Written as DNA, the CDR3 is TGTGCCAGTACCACAAGGGGACTGACGAGGGCCCAGCATTTT. Its protein is CASTTRGLTRAQHF.

This clone appeared a few times. The rearrangement links TRBV27 to TRBJ1-2, with 10 bases identical to TRBD1. Germline V gives CDR1 MNHEY, CDR2 SMNVEV (reference sequence). CDR3 size: 16 residues. V lost 4 bases to trimming and J lost 4 bases; unmatched junction nucleotides: 9. The CDR3 is CASSSLGTGVSYGYTF. The CDR3 coding sequence is TGTGCCAGCAGTTCCCTCGGGACAGGGGTTTCCTATGGCTACACCTTC.

The chain recombines TRBV10-3 with TRBJ1-1; D gene ambiguous. Trimming pared 4 bases from V and 3 bases from J, leaving 9 bases between. The germline CDR1 and CDR2 sequences are ENHRY and SYGVKD. This CDR3 region has 13 residues. This CDR3 is CAISGSPDTEAFF. CDR3 nucleotide sequence: TGTGCCATCAGTGGATCGCCGGACACTGAAGCTTTCTTT.

This clone turned up a few times. The genes are TRBV18 and TRBJ2-7; unclear D gene. The CDR3 contains 16 residues. Germline V gene lookup returns CDR1 KGHSH and CDR2 LQKENI. The V end lost 0 bases, the J end lost 0 bases, and 12 bases lay between the germline ends. CDR3 nucleotide sequence: TGTGCCAGCTCACCACCGAATGGATTGAGCTCCTACGAGCAGTACTTC. It translates to CASSPPNGLSSYEQYF.

The V gene is TRBV11-2, the J gene TRBJ2-1; 7 bases agree with TRBD2. The CDR3 is 15 amino acids. J lost 5 bases, V lost 3 bases, and 7 bases had no gene match. Germline V gene lookup returns CDR1 SGHAT and CDR2 FQNNGV. The CDR3 nucleotides are TGTGCCAGCAGCTTTTTATTAGCGGGTCACAATGAGCAGTTCTTC. It encodes CASSFLLAGHNEQFF.

The rearrangement uses TRBV6-5 and TRBJ2-5, with TRBD2 matching 7 bases. J was trimmed by 4 bases and V by 5 bases; bases with no gene match: 4. This CDR3 is built from 13 residues. Germline CDR1 and CDR2: MNHEY and SVGAGI. Written as DNA, the CDR3 is TGTGCCAGCAGTAATAGCGGGCGAGAGACCCAGTACTTC. Its protein is CASSNSGRETQYF.

The chain joins TRBV5-6 to TRBJ1-2; D is undetermined. Trimming removed 4 bases from V and 8 bases from J, with 12 bases in between. CDR1 is SGHDT, CDR2 YYEEEE, per germline. The CDR3 spans 12 residues. The CDR3: CASSGERIGYTF. As DNA, the CDR3 is TGTGCCAGCAGCGGGGAAAGAATAGGCTACACCTTC.

The chain carries TRBV11-1 and TRBJ2-1, with TRBD2 identical over 8 bases. CDR1 is SGHAT, CDR2 FQDESV, per germline (reference sequence). J was trimmed by 7 bases and V by 2 bases; bases with no gene match: 10. CDR3 length: 16 amino acids. Here the CDR3 reads CASSLTSGTKGNEQFF. CDR3 in DNA: TGTGCCAGCAGCTTAACTAGCGGAACCAAGGGAAATGAGCAGTTCTTC.

The CDR3 protein is CASRGTSSGNTIYF. Here the CDR3 DNA reads TGTGCCAGCAGAGGGACATCCTCTGGAAACACCATATATTTT. This rearrangement joins TRBV6-5 to TRBJ1-3; possibly TRBD1 for D (6 bases). V gave up 6 bases and J gave up 0 bases, with 9 bases separating them. Per the germline V gene, CDR1 is MNHEY and CDR2 is SVGAGI. The length of the CDR3 is 14 residues.

V and J are TRBV7-2 and TRBJ1-3; D unresolved. The CDR3 is 13 residues long. Trimming removed 1 base at V and 3 bases at J, with 4 bases between. Germline values: CDR1 SGHTA, CDR2 FQGNSA. The CDR3 sequence: CASSLDDGNTIYF. The CDR3, as DNA: TGTGCCAGCAGCTTAGATGATGGAAACACCATATATTTT.

The chain recombines TRBV2 with TRBJ2-1; D might be TRBD2 (5 bases). Germline CDR1 SNHLY, CDR2 FYNNEI. This CDR3 is built from 14 residues. V was trimmed by 6 bases and J by 6 bases, leaving 15 bases between them. The CDR3 loop is CASRAPGSLNEQFF. Here the CDR3 DNA reads TGTGCCAGCAGGGCCCCGGGGAGCCTCAATGAGCAGTTCTTC.

This clone has a single count. The rearrangement uses TRBV6-5 and TRBJ1-1; 10 bases match TRBD1. V was clipped by 7 bases and J by 3 bases; unmatched bases: 5. The CDR3 is 14 residues long. Germline CDR1 reads MNHEY; CDR2 reads SVGAGI. This chain's CDR3 is CASTLGQGYTEAFF. In DNA, the CDR3 is TGTGCCAGCACCCTGGGACAGGGGTACACTGAAGCTTTCTTT.